This TCR beta chain was identified in a study of CD8+CD57+ T cells in acquired aplastic anemia. Notes on the study in general: Overlapping CD8+ CDR3 repertoires of patients and controls contained approximately 28 shared sequences.

TCR beta VDJ and CDR3 profiling used genomic DNA as template. TCRdb reprocessed the reads via MiXCR and lists one record per CDR3 protein. The data show 200,000 to 250,000 distinct CDR3 sequences, around 60% seen once. Looked up from germline, CDR1 is MNHEY and CDR2 is SVGAGI. The CDR3 has 14 residues. A few counts support this clonotype. Its antigen is not known. An end of the junction differs from the germline gene, which may be a read error. The chain combines TRBV6-5 with TRBJ2-7; D assignment may be TRBD1 or TRBD2 (5 bases each). Sequences were obtained from sorted CD4+, CD8+, or CD8+CD57+ T cells (not recorded which) from PBMCs. The sequence was obtained from a human donor in good health. DNA of the CDR3: TGTGCCATCAGTAGTTCGTCAGGGAGCCACGAGCAGTACTTC. This encodes CAISSSSGSHEQYF.